This TCR beta chain was captured in a study of CXCR3-negative and CXCR3-positive naive CD8 T cells. Study results and limitations: In both naive subsets diversity was comparably high, whereas memory CD8+ cells showed much lower diversity. Researchers report that CXCR3-positive naive cells carry more hydrophobic TRB CDR3s than CXCR3-negative naive cells.

cDNA libraries for TRB were generated by 5' RACE incorporating UMI labels. One entry per CDR3 protein, without DNA, is what TCRdb gives after re-calling the 5' RACE reads. In total, the table holds around 63,000 distinct CDR3 sequences. Of note for this clonotype: Its antigen is currently unknown.

What was sequenced was naive CXCR3+ CD8+ T cells from blood. The sample's subset: CD45RO-CCR7+CD27+CD95- naive CD8+ T cells expressing CXCR3 (TNR3+). This TCR was sampled from a human donor in good health. Some clones in this sample may be carry-over from other donors' samples.

CDR3 residues: CASSLYRDTEAFF. The chain links TRBV27 to TRBJ1-1; no DNA is available, so the TRBD1 call from TCRdb remains unchecked. Germline V gives CDR1 MNHEY, CDR2 SMNVEV (reference sequence). The CDR3 is 13 amino acids.